This T cell receptor beta chain stems from a study of blood T cell repertoires in COVID-19. Only in-frame clones appear in the TCRdb table, and some are missing; sequencing was by immunoSEQ multiplex PCR. The sample shows about 160,000 clones, more than 75% of them seen only once. This clone was observed a few times. This CDR3 has 15 residues. CDR1 and CDR2 (germline): LGHNA, YNFKEQ. V was clipped by 3 bases and J by 8 bases, with 19 bases between them. Sequencing input: peripheral blood. The chain employs TRBV4-2 and TRBJ1-2; the D gene is possibly TRBD1 (6 bases). This sequence was found in a woman in her sixties or seventies with COVID-19, enrolled during active disease. CDR3 DNA: TGTGCCAGCAGCCAGACTTTACAGGGCCAGGGGGGCTACACCTTC. Translated: CASSQTLQGQGGYTF.